Shown below are 27 T cell receptor beta chains from a single sample sequenced in a study of blood T cell repertoires in COVID-19. Repertoires were generated with immunoSEQ multiplex PCR, while TCRdb's copy carries only in-frame clones and drops some. The sample lists about 160,000 clones, approximately 83% occurring once. The sequenced sample consisted of peripheral blood. The receptors here all came from a man between 65 and 80 years old with acute or convalescent COVID-19.

The chain is built from TRBV10-3 and TRBJ1-1, with TRBD1 matching 8 bases. Germline CDR1 ENHRY, CDR2 SYGVKD. Unmatched junction bases numbered 11, after V lost 4 bases and J lost 4 bases. The CDR3 has 16 amino acids. The CDR3 DNA sequence: TGTGCCATCAGTGGAGGGACAGGAGGACCCCTCACTGAAGCTTTCTTT. Residues: CAISGGTGGPLTEAFF.

This clone occurred once. The chain is built from TRBV11-3 and TRBJ2-7, with D unresolved. Germline CDR1 reads SGHNT; CDR2 reads YENEEA. CDR3 size: 13 residues. Trimming left V 3 bases short and J 1 base short, with 7 bases between. The CDR3, as DNA: TGTGCCAGCAGCTTTAAAGCGTCCTACGAGCAGTACTTC. Encoded protein: CASSFKASYEQYF.

The chain joins TRBV19 to TRBJ2-2; 8 nucleotides align to TRBD1. Germline loops: CDR1 LNHDA, CDR2 SQIVND (reference sequence). The CDR3 is 15 amino acids. Trimming cost V 7 bases and J 7 bases; bases outside gene matches: 11. Written as DNA, the CDR3 is TGTGCCAGTAACCCGGACAGGGCTGGGGACGGGGAGCTGTTTTTT. It codes for CASNPDRAGDGELFF.

V is TRBV5-1 and J is TRBJ2-7; 7 nucleotides match TRBD2. With V trimmed by 0 bases and J by 2 bases, 2 bases remained unmatched. Germline V gives CDR1 SGHRS, CDR2 YFSETQ. The CDR3 contains 14 residues. CDR3 residues: CASSLAGGPYEQYF. In nucleotides, the CDR3 is TGCGCCAGCAGCTTGGCGGGAGGACCCTACGAGCAGTACTTC.

The chain is built from TRBV27 and TRBJ2-1; a weak D match, TRBD2 (6 bases). The germline CDR1 and CDR2 sequences are MNHEY and SMNVEV (reference sequence). This CDR3 is 16 amino acids long. Trimming pared 5 bases from V and 5 bases from J, leaving 19 bases between. The CDR3 DNA reads as TGTGCCAGCAGTCTTATAAGCGGGCGCCGTCACAATGAGCAGTTCTTC. Translated, it gives CASSLISGRRHNEQFF.

The V call is TRBV15, the J call TRBJ2-2, with 7 positions matching TRBD1. There are 18 residues in the CDR3. In germline, CDR1 is LNHNV, CDR2 YYDKDF (reference sequence). V lost 5 bases and J lost 2; bases outside the gene matches: 14. The CDR3 DNA reads as TGTGCCACCAGCGGTATTAGTACCGGGACAGCTAACACCGGGGAGCTGTTTTTT. This translates into CATSGISTGTANTGELFF.

The genes are TRBV7-2 and TRBJ2-7; D possibly corresponds to TRBD2 (7 bases). Trimming cost V 4 bases and J 6 bases, with 13 bases left between them. This CDR3 has 13 amino acids. Germline V gives CDR1 SGHTA, CDR2 FQGNSA. CDR3 sequence: CASSWRGGGEQYF. DNA for the CDR3: TGTGCCAGCAGCTGGAGGGGGGGCGGCGAGCAGTACTTC.

This clone showed up just once. This rearrangement joins TRBV7-6 to TRBJ1-4; 9 bases match TRBD1. Germline CDR1 reads SGHVS; CDR2 reads FNYEAQ. There are 19 residues in the CDR3. The junction had 14 bases not matched to a gene; V was cut back by 1 base and J by 5 bases. In nucleotides, the CDR3 is TGTGCCAGCAGCTTAGTGTTACCGGGACAGGGTTTAGAGAATGAAAAACTGTTTTTT. Translating gives CASSLVLPGQGLENEKLFF.

The CDR3 protein is CASSLTGHDGYTF. CDR3 nucleotide sequence: TGTGCCAGCAGCTTGACAGGGCACGATGGCTACACCTTC. The chain combines TRBV5-4 with TRBJ1-2; tentative D call: TRBD1 (6 bases). Germline V gives CDR1 SGHNT, CDR2 YYREEE (reference sequence). V lost 1 base and J 6 bases, leaving 10 bases between the germline ends. CDR3 length equals 13 residues.

The rearrangement joins TRBV5-4 to TRBJ1-2; 11 bases line up with TRBD1. This CDR3 spans 14 amino acids. Germline V gene data show CDR1 as SGHNT and CDR2 as YYREEE (reference sequence). Trimming at V came to 4 bases and at J to 7 bases, leaving 6 bases not matched to a gene. CDR3 loop: CASSQDRGRGGYTF. The CDR3 DNA follows: TGTGCCAGCAGCCAGGACAGGGGGCGCGGTGGCTACACCTTC.

The CDR3 coding sequence is TGTGCCAGCAGTTTATCTAGCGGGGGGACAGGGAAACACAATGAGCAGTTCTTC. Its translation is CASSLSSGGTGKHNEQFF. The rearrangement joins TRBV27 to TRBJ2-1, with a possible D match to TRBD2 (10 bases). In germline, CDR1 is MNHEY, CDR2 SMNVEV (reference sequence). The V end lost 0 bases, the J end lost 5 bases, and 20 bases lay between the germline ends. This CDR3 region has 18 residues.

On this clone itself: Other nucleotide sequences in the sample specify the same CDR3. This chain joins TRBV9 and TRBJ2-1, with 8 bases identical to TRBD2. The CDR3 runs to 15 residues. Looked up from germline, CDR1 is SGDLS and CDR2 is YYNGEE. V was clipped by 5 bases and J by 3 bases; unmatched bases: 7. DNA of the CDR3: TGTGCCAGCAGTCGGGCCGGGGGGGGCTACAATGAGCAGTTCTTC. Translation: CASSRAGGGYNEQFF.

V gene TRBV24-1 combines with J gene TRBJ2-1; 9 nucleotides line up with TRBD1. Germline V gene sequence: CDR1 KGHDR, CDR2 SFDVKD. The CDR3 sequence is 16 residues long. V lost 4 bases to trimming and J lost 6 bases; unmatched junction nucleotides: 9. The CDR3 bases are TGTGCCACCAGTGACCCCGGACAGGGGTTAGGCAATGAGCAGTTCTTC. Translation: CATSDPGQGLGNEQFF.

This clone was found a few times. The V gene is TRBV27, the J gene TRBJ1-2; D is undetermined. With 5 bases removed from V and 4 bases from J, the gap between germline ends came to 11 bases. CDR3 size: 13 residues. Germline CDR1 MNHEY, CDR2 SMNVEV (reference sequence). The CDR3, as DNA: TGTGCCAGCAGTACCCGGGGAGGCTATGGCTACACCTTC. Its translation is CASSTRGGYGYTF.

V and J are TRBV2 and TRBJ2-5, with TRBD2 matching 7 bases. CDR3 size: 13 residues. Germline assignment: CDR1 SNHLY and CDR2 FYNNEI. The J segment lost 1 base and the V segment lost 8 bases, leaving 4 bases of the junction unmatched. CDR3 loop: CASGRVVQETQYF. For the CDR3, the DNA is TGTGCCAGCGGGAGGGTAGTCCAAGAGACCCAGTACTTC.

The chain is built from TRBV28 and TRBJ2-7, with D possibly matching TRBD2 (6 bases). The CDR3 totals 17 residues. In germline, CDR1 is MDHEN, CDR2 SYDVKM. V was shortened by 6 bases and J by 4 bases, with 25 bases between the two germline ends. CDR3 nucleotide sequence: TGTGCCAGCAGCCGGGGAACGTGGGACTCCCGGGGGTACGAGCAGTACTTC. It codes for CASSRGTWDSRGYEQYF.

The gene calls are TRBV29-1 and TRBJ2-1; TRBD2 is a possible D gene (6 bases). V was trimmed by 1 base and J by 3 bases, leaving 19 bases between them. The CDR3 contains 17 residues. The V gene's germline CDR1 is SQVTM and CDR2 ANQGSEA. CDR3 region: CSVEGWGSGALYNEQFF. In DNA form, the CDR3 reads TGCAGCGTTGAAGGCTGGGGTAGCGGAGCCCTCTACAATGAGCAGTTCTTC.

This clone appeared once. Germline is not matched at one junction end, which may reflect a read error. CDR3 protein: CASSLSGQAYYGYTF. The CDR3 nucleotides are TGTGCCAGCAGTCTATCCGGACAGGCCTACTATGGCTACACCTTC. The chain employs TRBV27 and TRBJ1-2; 7 bases are shared with TRBD1. From germline, CDR1 is MNHEY and CDR2 SMNVEV (reference sequence). The CDR3 runs 15 residues.

The rearrangement joins TRBV7-9 to TRBJ1-2, with TRBD1 identical over 12 bases. V dropped 4 bases and J dropped 8; count of bases not matched to a gene: 8. Germline V gene sequence: CDR1 SEHNR, CDR2 FQNEAQ (reference sequence). The CDR3 is made up of 15 amino acids. CDR3 residues: CASSSTGQGAQGYTF. The CDR3 DNA follows: TGTGCCAGCAGCTCAACGGGACAGGGGGCGCAGGGCTACACCTTC. The variable domain in full, completed from reference TRBV7-9 and TRBJ1-2, reads DTGVSQNPRHKITKRGQNVTFRCDPISEHNRLYWYRQTLGQGPEFLTYFQNEAQLEKSRLLSDRFSAERPKGSFSTLEIQRTEQGDSAMYLCASSSTGQGAQGYTFGSGTRLTVV.

This chain uses TRBV29-1 with TRBJ2-7; 8 bases fit TRBD2. CDR1 is SQVTM and CDR2 is ANQGSEA in the germline V gene. The CDR3 is 16 amino acids. With 6 bases clipped from V and 0 bases from J, the junction kept 13 bases outside the gene matches. CDR3 in amino acids: CSVVAGLDHLSYEQYF. DNA of the CDR3: TGCAGCGTCGTAGCGGGACTCGACCATCTCTCCTACGAGCAGTACTTC.

This clone was seen a handful of times. The chain carries TRBV7-9 and TRBJ1-2; no reliable D call. Germline CDR1 SEHNR, CDR2 FQNEAQ (reference sequence). The length of the CDR3 is 14 residues. V shed 1 base and J shed 1 base, with 7 bases lying between them. This chain's CDR3 is CASSLDSHNYGYTF. The DNA of the CDR3 is TGTGCCAGCAGCTTAGACAGTCATAACTATGGCTACACCTTC.

The V gene is TRBV28, the J gene TRBJ2-7; 7 nucleotides agree with TRBD2. The CDR3 is 14 residues long. Germline CDR1 and CDR2: MDHEN and SYDVKM. V gave up 5 bases and J gave up 2 bases; unmatched junction bases: 6. CDR3 in DNA: TGTGCCAGCAGTACCCCTGGACTAGCCTACGAGCAGTACTTC. Its translation: CASSTPGLAYEQYF.

The chain employs TRBV7-6 and TRBJ2-3, with D maybe TRBD2 (6 bases). Between the trimmed V and J ends, which lost 0 bases and 11 bases, there was a span of 12 bases. Germline CDR1 is SGHVS and CDR2 is FNYEAQ. This CDR3 region has 13 residues. The CDR3 bases are TGTGCCAGCAGCTTAGCGGAGGGCGAAGGGCAGTATTTT. Its translation: CASSLAEGEGQYF. Combining the CDR3 with reference TRBV7-6 and TRBJ2-3 gives the whole variable domain GAGVSQSPRYKVTKRGQDVALRCDPISGHVSLYWYRQALGQGPEFLTYFNYEAQQDKSGLPNDRFSAERPEGSISTLTIQRTEQRDSAMYRCASSLAEGEGQYFGPGTRLTVL.

This chain uses TRBV28 with TRBJ1-2; D is undetermined. This CDR3 is built from 13 residues. Germline CDR1 MDHEN, CDR2 SYDVKM. V lost 6 bases, J lost 2 bases, and 10 bases lay in between. The CDR3 bases are TGTGCCAGCAGCCTTCTGGGCAACTATGGCTACACCTTC. Its translation is CASSLLGNYGYTF.

This clone has just a few counts. This rearrangement joins TRBV18 to TRBJ2-1; D call uncertain. This CDR3 is built from 13 residues. The germline V gene encodes CDR1 KGHSH and CDR2 LQKENI. Trimming cost V 10 bases and J 6 bases, with 16 bases left between them. CDR3 protein: CATSLTPGNEQFF. CDR3 in DNA: TGTGCCACAAGCTTGACTCCGGGCAATGAGCAGTTCTTC. The full variable domain, completed using reference TRBV18 and TRBJ2-1, is NAGVMQNPRHLVRRRGQEARLRCSPMKGHSHVYWYRQLPEEGLKFMVYLQKENIIDESGMPKERFSAEFPKEGPSILRIQQVVRGDSAAYFCATSLTPGNEQFFGPGTRLTVL.

The chain has TRBV28 and TRBJ2-1, with 8 bases that match TRBD1. Losses at the gene ends were 6 bases for V and 5 bases for J; bases not matched to a gene: 12. CDR1 is MDHEN, CDR2 SYDVKM, per germline. This CDR3 spans 16 amino acids. The DNA of the CDR3 is TGTGCCAGCAGACCCCGAGCAGGGGGCATCGACAATGAGCAGTTCTTC. Translated: CASRPRAGGIDNEQFF. The complete variable domain, with remaining parts taken from reference TRBV28 and TRBJ2-1, reads DVKVTQSSRYLVKRTGEKVFLECVQDMDHENMFWYRQDPGLGLRLIYFSYDVKMKEKGDIPEGYSVSREKKERFSLILESASTNQTSMYLCASRPRAGGIDNEQFFGPGTRLTVL.

This clone was seen just once. This sequence joins TRBV16 and TRBJ2-1, with a possible D match to TRBD1 (5 bases). Trimming stripped 4 bases from V and 10 bases from J, with 8 bases between. Germline CDR1 is KGHSY and CDR2 is FQNENV. CDR3 length: 11 amino acids. The CDR3 loop is CASSLDSEQFF. CDR3 sequence (DNA): TGTGCCAGCAGCCTAGACAGCGAGCAGTTCTTC.